This T cell receptor beta chain originates from a study of T cells after yellow fever vaccination. About the research overall: SMART-Seq v4 Ultra Low Input prepared libraries from low-cell fractions.

A process of 5'RACE template switching, which added a universal primer site and UMIs, was used to make TCR cDNA. MiXCR, run by TCRdb on the 5' RACE reads, gives a single entry per CDR3 protein. The sample carries some 320,000 distinct CDR3 sequences, 3.5% to 4.5% recorded once. Germline V gene data show CDR1 as MNHEY and CDR2 as SVGEGT. The length of the CDR3 is 17 residues. Trimming pared 5 bases from V and 2 bases from J, leaving 21 bases between. Note on this clonotype: Antigen specificity is unknown.

Findings and limits, study-wide: Of the clonotypes, a small share occurred in both CD4 and CD8 compartments. Reappearing after the booster were most of the clones from primary vaccination (around 95% CD4, about 87% CD8).

This clonotype originated in a man between 18 and 29 years old who received the YFV17D yellow fever vaccine. The material was PBMCs, obtained 15 days after the yellow fever booster vaccination. The gene calls are TRBV6-2 or TRBV6-3 and TRBJ2-5; tentative D call: TRBD2 (6 bases). The CDR3 loop is CASSLSPAGTVQETQYF. The CDR3 bases are TGTGCCAGCAGTCTCTCACCGGCCGGGACTGTACAAGAGACCCAGTACTTC.